Following are 2 T cell receptor beta chains from one sample sequenced in a study of CD8 T cells in ankylosing spondylitis. TCRdb reprocessed the 5' RACE reads via MiXCR and lists one record per CDR3 protein. The sample records roughly 240,000 distinct CDR3 sequences, 8% to 10% being singletons. Material for sequencing was blood, either unsorted or a sorted T cell fraction (not recorded which). The receptors shown here come from a female donor with ankylosing spondylitis or in good health (not recorded which).

There are many counts of this clonotype. The rearrangement links TRBV15 to TRBJ1-3; D not certain. The CDR3 has 16 residues. Germline V gene data show CDR1 as LNHNV and CDR2 as YYDKDF (reference sequence). Trimming pared 0 bases from V and 2 bases from J, leaving 11 bases between. CDR3 loop: CATSRDGSRTGNTIYF. The CDR3 bases are TGTGCCACCAGCAGAGATGGAAGCAGGACTGGAAACACCATATATTTT.

This clonotype was seen ten or more times. The genes are TRBV7-6 and TRBJ2-1, with no clear D. Looked up from germline, CDR1 is SGHVS and CDR2 is FNYEAQ. The CDR3 is 14 amino acids. Trimming cost V 4 bases and J 10 bases, with 17 bases left between them. The CDR3 bases are TGTGCCAGCAGCTCAGCGCAGGACGAGGACGAGCAGTTCTTC. This codes for CASSSAQDEDEQFF.